This T cell receptor (beta chain) originates from a study of CD8+CD57+ T cells in acquired aplastic anemia. The CDR3 is 13 amino acids. V gave up 7 bases and J gave up 10 bases; unmatched junction bases: 9. CDR1 is KGHDR, CDR2 SFDVKD, per germline. Patients included in sequencing had previously demonstrated CD8+CD57+ cell expansion by flow cytometry. The TCR beta profiling, which covered VDJ combination and CDR3 sequence, was carried out using genomic DNA as the template. TCRdb recomputed calls from the reads with MiXCR, one row per CDR3 protein. The sample shows 200,000 to 250,000 distinct CDR3 sequences, roughly 60% of them seen only once.

This TCR came from a human donor with aplastic anemia. Sequencing was performed on sorted CD4+, CD8+, or CD8+CD57+ T cells (not recorded which) from PBMCs. The chain uses TRBV24-1 and TRBJ1-5; 7 positions match TRBD1. CDR3 residues: CATRQGENQPQHF. The DNA of the CDR3 is TGTGCCACCAGGCAGGGGGAAAACCAACCCCAGCATTTT.